Listed here is a single TCR beta chain. This clonotype was seen many times. The clone's antigen remains unknown. No quality values exist for individual bases; no much larger clone is one base distant. The data originate from a study of CD8 T cells in ankylosing spondylitis (dated by TCRdb to about 2017). Notes on the research overall: T cell receptor beta repertoires were profiled in healthy donors and ankylosing spondylitis patients so that disease-linked TCR variants could be found. Peripheral blood samples were taken, and synovial fluid was additionally collected from ankylosing spondylitis patients. The full study cohort was made up of roughly 25 ankylosing spondylitis patients and 95 to 130 healthy donors.

Paper-wide results and their limitations: A CD8+ phenotype was shown by the disease-linked clones, which were found at relatively low frequencies in peripheral blood. Some motif variants had previously been reported in the synovial fluid and blood of reactive arthritis patients, which suggests shared mechanisms of disease initiation. The disease-linked clones were reported as significantly enriched in matched synovial fluid samples from ankylosing spondylitis patients. Blood from ankylosing spondylitis patients appeared to be characterized by a TCR beta motif composed of under 10 highly homologous amino acid variants.

Instrument on record: Illumina HiSeq 2500. TCR beta libraries were prepared by quantitative 5'-RACE with molecular barcodes. From the authors' description of their analysis: A new computational method based on a probabilistic model of VDJ rearrangement was used to identify disease-linked TCR variants. In-frame beta chains were kept once TCRdb had trimmed the public reads at Q25 with fastp and called clones with MiXCR. Rows are unified per CDR3 protein, each entry keeping the most common DNA and genes. The V and J calls were determined by TCRdb, not by the authors. For this sample there are 750,000 to 850,000 distinct CDR3 sequences; roughly 10% appear just once. The ten largest account for 0.45% to 0.6% of the sample. The CDR3 covers 15 residues, taking in both the cysteine and the phenylalanine. The retained sequence is limited to the CDR3, 45 bases, with the frame set at the first base. V drops 7 bases and J drops 2 bases, leaving 17 bases in between. CDR1 and CDR2, per the germline V gene, are SGHTA and FQGNSA.

This TCR derives from a male donor with ankylosing spondylitis. Rearrangement joined TRBV7-2 to TRBJ1-2, with a tentative D gene TRBD1 over 5 matching bases. Sequences were obtained from blood, either unsorted or a sorted T cell fraction (not recorded which). CDR3 protein: CASIIGLRDNYGYTF. The DNA sequence is given as TGTGCCAGCATCATTGGCCTGAGGGACAACTATGGCTACACCTTC.